Below, one TCR beta chain is given with its context. The data belong to a study of shared clonotypes between healthy human individuals. Method: immunoSEQ multiplex PCR; TCRdb's copy keeps in-frame clones and lacks some. The sample has roughly 500,000 clones, 76% seen once; the top ten hold 10% to 15%. The length of the CDR3 is 13 residues. V was shortened by 8 bases and J by 10 bases, with 21 bases between the two germline ends. Germline V CDR1 and CDR2: MNHEY, SMNVEV (reference sequence). This rearrangement joins TRBV27 to TRBJ2-7; D gene ambiguous. Material for sequencing was PBMCs. The TCR was taken from a woman aged 40 to 55 in good health. Some clones in this sample may be carry-over from other donors' samples. The CDR3 protein is CASGPLPDFLQYF. Here the CDR3 DNA reads TGTGCCAGCGGACCTTTACCCGACTTCTTACAGTACTTC.